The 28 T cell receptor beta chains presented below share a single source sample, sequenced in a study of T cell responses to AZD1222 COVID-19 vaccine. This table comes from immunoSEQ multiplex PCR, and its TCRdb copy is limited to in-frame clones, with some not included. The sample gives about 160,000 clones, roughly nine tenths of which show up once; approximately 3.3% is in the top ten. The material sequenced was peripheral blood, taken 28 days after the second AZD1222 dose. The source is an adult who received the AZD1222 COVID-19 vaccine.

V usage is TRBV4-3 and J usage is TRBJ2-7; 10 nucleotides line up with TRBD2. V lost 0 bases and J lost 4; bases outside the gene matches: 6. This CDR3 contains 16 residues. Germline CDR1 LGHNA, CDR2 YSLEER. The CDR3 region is CASSQEPGTSAYEQYF. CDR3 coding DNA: TGCGCCAGCAGCCAAGAGCCCGGGACTAGCGCGTACGAGCAGTACTTC.

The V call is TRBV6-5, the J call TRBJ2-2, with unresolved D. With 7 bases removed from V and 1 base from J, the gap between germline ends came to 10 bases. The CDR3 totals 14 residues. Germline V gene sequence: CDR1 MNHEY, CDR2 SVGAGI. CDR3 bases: TGTGCCAGCACCCAATGGGGGAACACCGGGGAGCTGTTTTTT. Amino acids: CASTQWGNTGELFF.

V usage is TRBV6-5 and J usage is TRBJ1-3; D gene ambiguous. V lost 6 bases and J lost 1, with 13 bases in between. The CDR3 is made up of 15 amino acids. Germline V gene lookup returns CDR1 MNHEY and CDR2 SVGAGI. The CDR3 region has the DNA TGTGCCAGCAGCGGGGTGGTGGGTTCTGGAAACACCATATATTTT. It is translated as CASSGVVGSGNTIYF.

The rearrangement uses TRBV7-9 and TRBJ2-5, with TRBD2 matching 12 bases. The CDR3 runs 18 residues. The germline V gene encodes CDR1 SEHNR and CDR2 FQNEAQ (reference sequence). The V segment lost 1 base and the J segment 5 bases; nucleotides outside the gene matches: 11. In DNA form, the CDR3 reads TGTGCCAGCAGCTTAGGCCCCCCTAGCGGGAGGGCCTGGGAGACCCAGTACTTC. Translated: CASSLGPPSGRAWETQYF.

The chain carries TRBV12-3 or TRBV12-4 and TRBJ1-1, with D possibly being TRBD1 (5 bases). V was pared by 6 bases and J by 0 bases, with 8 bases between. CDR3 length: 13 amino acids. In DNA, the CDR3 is TGTGCCAGCAGGGAGACAGTGAACACTGAAGCTTTCTTT. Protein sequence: CASRETVNTEAFF.

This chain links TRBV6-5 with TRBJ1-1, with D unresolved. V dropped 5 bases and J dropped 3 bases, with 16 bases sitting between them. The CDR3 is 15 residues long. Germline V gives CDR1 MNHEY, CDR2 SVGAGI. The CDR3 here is CASSTLERFYTEAFF. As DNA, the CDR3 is TGTGCCAGCAGTACCTTAGAGAGGTTCTACACTGAAGCTTTCTTT.

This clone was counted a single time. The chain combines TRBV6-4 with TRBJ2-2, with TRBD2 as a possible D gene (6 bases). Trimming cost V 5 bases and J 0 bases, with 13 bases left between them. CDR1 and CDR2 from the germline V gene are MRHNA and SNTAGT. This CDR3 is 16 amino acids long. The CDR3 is CASSPIGGTNTGELFF. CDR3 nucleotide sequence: TGTGCCAGCAGTCCTATCGGCGGGACGAACACCGGGGAGCTGTTTTTT.

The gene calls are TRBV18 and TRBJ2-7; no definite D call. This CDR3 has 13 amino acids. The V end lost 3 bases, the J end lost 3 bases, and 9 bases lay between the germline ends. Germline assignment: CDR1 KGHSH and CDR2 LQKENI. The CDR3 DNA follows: TGTGCCAGCTCACCTCGGGCAGACTACGAGCAGTACTTC. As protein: CASSPRADYEQYF.

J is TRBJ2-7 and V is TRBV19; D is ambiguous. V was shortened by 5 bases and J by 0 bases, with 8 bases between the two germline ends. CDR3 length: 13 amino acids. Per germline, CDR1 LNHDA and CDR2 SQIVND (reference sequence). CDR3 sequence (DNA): TGTGCCAGTAGTTCCGGAAGCTCCTACGAGCAGTACTTC. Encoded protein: CASSSGSSYEQYF. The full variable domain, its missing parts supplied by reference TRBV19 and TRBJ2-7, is DGGITQSPKYLFRKEGQNVTLSCEQNLNHDAMYWYRQDPGQGLRLIYYSQIVNDFQKGDIAEGYSVSREKKESFPLTVTSAQKNPTAFYLCASSSGSSYEQYFGPGTRLTVT.

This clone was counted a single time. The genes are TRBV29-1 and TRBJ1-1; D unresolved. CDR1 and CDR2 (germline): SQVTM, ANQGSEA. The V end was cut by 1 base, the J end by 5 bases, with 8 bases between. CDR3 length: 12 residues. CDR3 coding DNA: TGCAGCGTTGAAGTATTCGGGACTGAAGCTTTCTTT. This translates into CSVEVFGTEAFF.

DNA for the CDR3: TGTGCCAGCAGCCAGGGGTCAGGCGAGCAGTACTTC. Its translation: CASSQGSGEQYF. V usage is TRBV3-1 (or the pseudogene TRBV3-2) and J usage is TRBJ2-7, with D hard to call. Trimming removed 3 bases at V and 6 bases at J, with 9 bases between. This CDR3 spans 12 amino acids. CDR1 is LGHDT and CDR2 is YNNKEL in the germline V gene (reference sequence).

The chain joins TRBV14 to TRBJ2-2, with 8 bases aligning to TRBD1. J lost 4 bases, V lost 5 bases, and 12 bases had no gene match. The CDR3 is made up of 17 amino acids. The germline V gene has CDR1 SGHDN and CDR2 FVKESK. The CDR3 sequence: CASSSYGQGWSTGELFF. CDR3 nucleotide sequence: TGTGCCAGCAGCTCCTATGGACAGGGATGGAGCACCGGGGAGCTGTTTTTT.

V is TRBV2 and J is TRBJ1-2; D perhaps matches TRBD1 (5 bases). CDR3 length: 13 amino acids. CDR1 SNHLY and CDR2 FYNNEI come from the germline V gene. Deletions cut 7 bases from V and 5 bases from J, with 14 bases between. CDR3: CASNMYEGYGYTF. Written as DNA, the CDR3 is TGTGCCAGCAATATGTACGAGGGGTATGGCTACACCTTC.

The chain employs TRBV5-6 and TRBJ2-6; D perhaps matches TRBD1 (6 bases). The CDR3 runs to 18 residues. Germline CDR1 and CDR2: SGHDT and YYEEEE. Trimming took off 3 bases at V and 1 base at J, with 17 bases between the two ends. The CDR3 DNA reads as TGTGCCAGCAGCTCCCGACAGGCCCACTCGTCTGGGGCCAACGTCCTGACTTTC. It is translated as CASSSRQAHSSGANVLTF. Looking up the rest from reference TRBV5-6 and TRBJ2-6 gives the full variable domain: DAGVTQSPTHLIKTRGQQVTLRCSPKSGHDTVSWYQQALGQGPQFIFQYYEEEERQRGNFPDRFSGHQFPNYSSELNVNALLLGDSALYLCASSSRQAHSSGANVLTFGAGSRLTVL.

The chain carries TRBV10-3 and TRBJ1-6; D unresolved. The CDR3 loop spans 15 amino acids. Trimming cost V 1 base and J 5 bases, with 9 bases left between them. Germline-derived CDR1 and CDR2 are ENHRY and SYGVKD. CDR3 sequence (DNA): TGTGCCATCAGTGAGTGGGTAGCGGATAATTCACCCCTCCACTTT. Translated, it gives CAISEWVADNSPLHF.

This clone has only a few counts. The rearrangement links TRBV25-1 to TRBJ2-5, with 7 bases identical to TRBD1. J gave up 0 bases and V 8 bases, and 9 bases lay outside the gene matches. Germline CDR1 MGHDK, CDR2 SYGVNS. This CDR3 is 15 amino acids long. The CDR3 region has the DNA TGTGCCAGCGGACCGGACAGGACCTACCAAGAGACCCAGTACTTC. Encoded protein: CASGPDRTYQETQYF. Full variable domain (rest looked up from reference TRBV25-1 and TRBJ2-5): EADIYQTPRYLVIGTGKKITLECSQTMGHDKMYWYQQDPGMELHLIHYSYGVNSTEKGDLSSESTVSRIRTEHFPLTLESARPSHTSQYLCASGPDRTYQETQYFGPGTRLLVL.

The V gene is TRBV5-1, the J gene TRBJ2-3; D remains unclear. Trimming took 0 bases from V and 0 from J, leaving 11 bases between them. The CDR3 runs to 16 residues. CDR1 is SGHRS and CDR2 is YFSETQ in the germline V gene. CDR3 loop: CASSLATSTSTDTQYF. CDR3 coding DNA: TGCGCCAGCAGCTTGGCAACATCGACTAGCACAGATACGCAGTATTTT.

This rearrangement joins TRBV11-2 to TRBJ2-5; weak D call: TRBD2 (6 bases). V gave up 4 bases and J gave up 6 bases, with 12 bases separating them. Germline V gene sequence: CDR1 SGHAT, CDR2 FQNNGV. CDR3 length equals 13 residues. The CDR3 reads CASSWTGEQTQYF. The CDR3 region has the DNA TGTGCCAGCAGCTGGACGGGGGAGCAGACCCAGTACTTC.

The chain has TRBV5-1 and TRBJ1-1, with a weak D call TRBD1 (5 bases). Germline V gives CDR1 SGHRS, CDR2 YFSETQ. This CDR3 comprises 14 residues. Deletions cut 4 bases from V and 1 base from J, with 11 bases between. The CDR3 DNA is TGCGCCAGCAGCCTGACGGGGGGGAACACTGAAGCTTTCTTT. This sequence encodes CASSLTGGNTEAFF.

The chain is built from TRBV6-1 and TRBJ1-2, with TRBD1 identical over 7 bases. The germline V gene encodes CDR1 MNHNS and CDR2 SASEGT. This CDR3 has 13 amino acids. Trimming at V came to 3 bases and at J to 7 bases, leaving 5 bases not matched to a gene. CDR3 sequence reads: CASSEGTAIGYTF. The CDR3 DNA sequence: TGTGCCAGCAGTGAGGGGACAGCGATTGGCTACACCTTC.

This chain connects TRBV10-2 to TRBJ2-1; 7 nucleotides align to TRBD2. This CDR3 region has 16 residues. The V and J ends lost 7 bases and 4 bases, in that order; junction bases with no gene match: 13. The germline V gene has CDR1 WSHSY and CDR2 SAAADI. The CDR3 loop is CASTTTPGGFYNEQFF. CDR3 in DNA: TGCGCCAGCACCACCACCCCCGGGGGGTTTTACAATGAGCAGTTCTTC.

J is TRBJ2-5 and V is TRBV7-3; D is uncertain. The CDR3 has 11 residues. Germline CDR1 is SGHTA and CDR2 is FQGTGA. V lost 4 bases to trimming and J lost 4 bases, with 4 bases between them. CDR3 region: CASSSGETQYF. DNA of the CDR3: TGTGCCAGCAGCTCCGGAGAGACCCAGTACTTC. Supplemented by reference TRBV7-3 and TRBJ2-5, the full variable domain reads GAGVSQTPSNKVTEKGKYVELRCDPISGHTALYWYRQSLGQGPEFLIYFQGTGAADDSGLPNDRFFAVRPEGSVSTLKIQRTERGDSAVYLCASSSGETQYFGPGTRLLVL.

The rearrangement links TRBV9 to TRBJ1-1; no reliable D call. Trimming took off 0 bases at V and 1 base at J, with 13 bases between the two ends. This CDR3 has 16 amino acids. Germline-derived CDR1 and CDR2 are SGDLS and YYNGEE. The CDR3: CASSVDPRKGNTEAFF. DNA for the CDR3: TGTGCCAGCAGCGTAGACCCGAGAAAGGGGAACACTGAAGCTTTCTTT. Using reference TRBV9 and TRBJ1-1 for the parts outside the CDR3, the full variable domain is DSGVTQTPKHLITATGQRVTLRCSPRSGDLSVYWYQQSLDQGLQFLIQYYNGEERAKGNILERFSAQQFPDLHSELNLSSLELGDSALYFCASSVDPRKGNTEAFFGQGTRLTVV.

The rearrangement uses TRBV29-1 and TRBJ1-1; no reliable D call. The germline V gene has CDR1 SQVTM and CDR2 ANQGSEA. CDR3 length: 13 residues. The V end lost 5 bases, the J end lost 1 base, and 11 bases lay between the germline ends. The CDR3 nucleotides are TGCAGCGTTTTTCCTGGCGGGAACACTGAAGCTTTCTTT. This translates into CSVFPGGNTEAFF.

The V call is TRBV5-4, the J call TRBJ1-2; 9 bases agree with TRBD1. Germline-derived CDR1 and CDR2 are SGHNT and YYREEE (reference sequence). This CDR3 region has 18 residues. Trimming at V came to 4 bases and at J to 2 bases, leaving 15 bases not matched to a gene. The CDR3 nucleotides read TGTGCCAGCAGCCCGGGACGGACAGGGGCTTTCAGGAACTATGGCTACACCTTC. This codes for CASSPGRTGAFRNYGYTF.

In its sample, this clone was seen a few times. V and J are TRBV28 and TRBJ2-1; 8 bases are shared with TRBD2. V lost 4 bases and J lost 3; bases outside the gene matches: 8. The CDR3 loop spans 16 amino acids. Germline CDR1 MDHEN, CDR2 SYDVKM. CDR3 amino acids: CASSWARTSLYNEQFF. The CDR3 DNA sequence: TGTGCCAGCAGTTGGGCCCGGACTAGCCTCTACAATGAGCAGTTCTTC.

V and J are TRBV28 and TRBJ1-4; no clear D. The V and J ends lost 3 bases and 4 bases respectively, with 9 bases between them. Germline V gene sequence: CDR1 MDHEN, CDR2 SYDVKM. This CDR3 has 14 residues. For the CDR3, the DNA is TGTGCCAGCAGTTTGTGGGGTGTTAATGAAAAACTGTTTTTT. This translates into CASSLWGVNEKLFF. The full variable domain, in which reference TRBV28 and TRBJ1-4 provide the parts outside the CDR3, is DVKVTQSSRYLVKRTGEKVFLECVQDMDHENMFWYRQDPGLGLRLIYFSYDVKMKEKGDIPEGYSVSREKKERFSLILESASTNQTSMYLCASSLWGVNEKLFFGSGTQLSVL.

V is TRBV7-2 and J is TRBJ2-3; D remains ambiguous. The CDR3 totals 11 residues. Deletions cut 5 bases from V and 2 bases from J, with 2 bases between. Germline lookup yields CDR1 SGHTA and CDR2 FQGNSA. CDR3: CASSITDTQYF. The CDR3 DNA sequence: TGTGCCAGCAGCATCACAGATACGCAGTATTTT.